These 22 T cell receptor beta chains share one sample of origin, sequenced in a study of T-cell memory formation after mild COVID-19. TCRdb recomputed calls from the 5' RACE reads with MiXCR, one row per CDR3 protein. The sample lists tens of thousands of distinct CDR3 sequences; roughly 23% were seen once. Sequencing input: PBMCs or a T cell subset sorted from them (not recorded which). Receptors were obtained from a man between 18 and 29 years old who had mild COVID-19 (a few samples of this study predate the infection). Cell type and time point are not known.

The genes are TRBV9 and TRBJ2-1; 9 positions agree with TRBD2. Germline CDR1 reads SGDLS; CDR2 reads YYNGEE. J gave up 1 base and V 3 bases, and 5 bases lay outside the gene matches. The CDR3 sequence is 16 residues long. DNA for the CDR3: TGTGCCAGCAGCGCCACCCTAGCGGGGTCCTACAATGAGCAGTTCTTC. Residues: CASSATLAGSYNEQFF. The complete variable domain, with remaining parts taken from reference TRBV9 and TRBJ2-1, reads DSGVTQTPKHLITATGQRVTLRCSPRSGDLSVYWYQQSLDQGLQFLIQYYNGEERAKGNILERFSAQQFPDLHSELNLSSLELGDSALYFCASSATLAGSYNEQFFGPGTRLTVL.

This clonotype was picked up a small number of times. The V call is TRBV5-1, the J call TRBJ2-4; no definite D call. V lost 0 bases and J lost 7, with 11 bases in between. The CDR3 spans 14 residues. Germline CDR1 SGHRS, CDR2 YFSETQ. The CDR3 spells CASSLGRSANIQYF. CDR3 nucleotides: TGCGCCAGCAGCTTGGGTAGGTCCGCCAACATTCAGTACTTC.

This clonotype was seen repeatedly, ten times or more. V and J are TRBV4-1 and TRBJ2-3, with D possibly TRBD1 on 6 matching bases. The germline V gene encodes CDR1 MGHRA and CDR2 YSYEKL. The V and J ends lost 1 base and 4 bases respectively, with 9 bases between them. There are 14 residues in the CDR3. The CDR3 DNA reads TGCGCCAGCAGCCAAGTTCCAGGGGCAGATACGCAGTATTTT. Translating it yields CASSQVPGADTQYF.

There are a few counts of this clonotype. This CDR3 reads CASSFSFGVRGTEAFF. Written as DNA, the CDR3 is TGCGCCAGCAGCTTTAGTTTTGGGGTCCGAGGCACTGAAGCTTTCTTT. The J gene is TRBJ1-1, the V gene TRBV5-1, with D uncertain. The CDR3 is 16 residues long. With 2 bases removed from V and 4 bases from J, the gap between germline ends came to 18 bases. Germline CDR1 SGHRS, CDR2 YFSETQ.

The chain uses TRBV12-3 or TRBV12-4 and TRBJ1-1; no firm D call. There are 14 residues in the CDR3. Trimming cost V 6 bases and J 5 bases, with 16 bases left between them. The CDR3 is CASRQIGLRTEAFF. DNA of the CDR3: TGTGCCAGCAGACAAATAGGGCTGAGGACTGAAGCTTTCTTT.

This clonotype was seen more than once but under ten times. The chain couples TRBV5-1 to TRBJ1-2, with D possibly being TRBD1 (6 bases). V gave up 1 base and J gave up 6 bases, with 13 bases separating them. The V gene's germline CDR1 is SGHRS and CDR2 YFSETQ. This CDR3 region has 14 residues. The CDR3 sequence: CASSLRSGQDGYTF. CDR3 DNA: TGCGCCAGCAGCTTGAGGTCGGGACAAGATGGCTACACCTTC. Filled out from reference TRBV5-1 and TRBJ1-2, the complete variable domain reads KAGVTQTPRYLIKTRGQQVTLSCSPISGHRSVSWYQQTPGQGLQFLFEYFSETQRNKGNFPGRFSGRQFSNSRSEMNVSTLELGDSALYLCASSLRSGQDGYTFGSGTRLTVV.

The chain uses TRBV20-1 and TRBJ1-5, with D maybe TRBD1 (5 bases). The CDR3 runs to 14 residues. In germline, CDR1 is DFQATT, CDR2 SNEGSKA (reference sequence). With 3 bases removed from V and 6 bases from J, the gap between germline ends came to 15 bases. This CDR3 is CSARLRGMGQPQHF. CDR3 nucleotide sequence: TGCAGTGCTAGGTTGCGGGGGATGGGTCAGCCCCAGCATTTT.

The gene calls are TRBV6-5 and TRBJ1-2, with no clear D. This CDR3 has 16 residues. Trimming removed 5 bases at V and 0 bases at J, with 16 bases between. Germline values: CDR1 MNHEY, CDR2 SVGAGI. CDR3: CASSRHPQESNYGYTF. DNA of the CDR3: TGTGCCAGCAGTCGACACCCGCAGGAATCTAACTATGGCTACACCTTC.

The chain links TRBV15 to TRBJ2-1, with TRBD2 as a possible D gene (7 bases). The V end lost 1 base, the J end lost 5 bases, and 15 bases lay between the germline ends. This CDR3 comprises 16 residues. Germline loops: CDR1 LNHNV, CDR2 YYDKDF (reference sequence). The CDR3 region is CATSRVMEGGNNEQFF. CDR3 sequence (DNA): TGTGCCACCAGCAGAGTAATGGAGGGGGGGAACAATGAGCAGTTCTTC. Complete variable domain (other parts from reference TRBV15 and TRBJ2-1): DAMVIQNPRYQVTQFGKPVTLSCSQTLNHNVMYWYQQKSSQAPKLLFHYYDKDFNNEADTPDNFQSRRPNTSFCFLDIRSPGLGDTAMYLCATSRVMEGGNNEQFFGPGTRLTVL.

V gene TRBV27 combines with J gene TRBJ2-7, with 12 bases aligning to TRBD2. The germline gives CDR1 MNHEY, CDR2 SMNVEV (reference sequence). Trimming cost V 5 bases and J 3 bases; bases outside gene matches: 8. The CDR3 contains 16 residues. CDR3 nucleotides: TGTGCCAGCAGTGGGACTAGCGGGCTCCTATTCTACGAGCAGTACTTC. Its protein product is CASSGTSGLLFYEQYF.

The CDR3 nucleotides read TGTGCCAGCCATGGACTATCTGAGACCCAGTACTTC. This codes for CASHGLSETQYF. The chain employs TRBV7-9 and TRBJ2-5, with D maybe TRBD2 (6 bases). CDR1 is SEHNR, CDR2 FQNEAQ, per germline (reference sequence). The CDR3 runs to 12 residues. The V end lost 8 bases, the J end lost 5 bases, and 12 bases lay between the germline ends.

The genes are TRBV6-5 and TRBJ2-3; no definite D call. This CDR3 contains 13 residues. Germline-derived CDR1 and CDR2 are MNHEY and SVGAGI. Between the trimmed V and J ends, which lost 5 bases and 6 bases, there was a span of 12 bases. The CDR3 DNA sequence: TGTGCCAGCAGTGTATCGCTGGCGGATACGCAGTATTTT. The encoded protein is CASSVSLADTQYF.

This clonotype was detected a few times. The rearrangement links TRBV10-3 to TRBJ1-6; no clear D gene. Per germline, CDR1 ENHRY and CDR2 SYGVKD. The germline V and J ends were trimmed by 3 bases and 2 bases, with 5 bases remaining between them. The CDR3 extends over 14 amino acids. CDR3 protein: CAISDITYNSPLHF. The CDR3 DNA reads TGTGCCATCAGTGACATCACCTATAATTCACCCCTCCACTTT.

Ten or more counts support this clonotype. This chain links TRBV12-3 or TRBV12-4 with TRBJ1-3; D call uncertain. The V end lost 5 bases, the J end lost 0 bases, and 2 bases lay between the germline ends. This CDR3 has 12 residues. The chain's CDR3 is CASSLSGNTIYF. The CDR3 region has the DNA TGTGCCAGCAGTCTCTCTGGAAACACCATATATTTT.

CDR3 coding DNA: TGTGCCAGCAGTTTGAGCGAAAACACTGAAGCTTTCTTT. Translating gives CASSLSENTEAFF. The chain recombines TRBV27 with TRBJ1-1; D remains unclear. V was trimmed by 3 bases and J by 2 bases, leaving 7 bases between them. Germline lookup yields CDR1 MNHEY and CDR2 SMNVEV (reference sequence). This CDR3 is built from 13 residues.

This clonotype was seen a few times. V is TRBV19 and J is TRBJ1-1; 9 nucleotides agree with TRBD1. Germline trimming cut 5 bases from V and 2 bases from J; bases unmatched to any gene: 3. CDR1 is LNHDA, CDR2 SQIVND, per germline (reference sequence). The CDR3 is made up of 14 amino acids. The chain's CDR3 is CASSQQGANTEAFF. The CDR3 DNA reads as TGTGCCAGTAGTCAACAGGGGGCTAACACTGAAGCTTTCTTT. The complete variable domain, with remaining parts taken from reference TRBV19 and TRBJ1-1, reads DGGITQSPKYLFRKEGQNVTLSCEQNLNHDAMYWYRQDPGQGLRLIYYSQIVNDFQKGDIAEGYSVSREKKESFPLTVTSAQKNPTAFYLCASSQQGANTEAFFGQGTRLTVV.

The chain recombines TRBV7-2 with TRBJ2-7, with D tentatively TRBD1 or TRBD2 (5 bases each). The CDR3 loop spans 13 amino acids. In germline, CDR1 is SGHTA, CDR2 FQGNSA. V gave up 7 bases and J gave up 2 bases, with 12 bases separating them. CDR3 sequence reads: CASNGGPAYEQYF. The CDR3 DNA sequence: TGTGCCAGCAATGGGGGACCCGCCTACGAGCAGTACTTC.

The V call is TRBV11-2, the J call TRBJ2-5; TRBD2 matches at 11 bases. Germline assignment: CDR1 SGHAT and CDR2 FQNNGV. CDR3 length equals 19 residues. V gave up 2 bases and J gave up 0 bases; unmatched junction bases: 11. The CDR3 reads CASSLSWLAGGQNQETQYF. The DNA for the CDR3 is TGTGCCAGCAGCTTAAGTTGGCTAGCGGGGGGCCAAAACCAAGAGACCCAGTACTTC.

The J gene is TRBJ2-1, the V gene TRBV5-1; D is possibly TRBD2 (6 bases). Trimming stripped 6 bases from V and 9 bases from J, with 22 bases between. Per germline, CDR1 SGHRS and CDR2 YFSETQ. The CDR3 covers 15 residues. CDR3 sequence reads: CASTTGDFSGGEQFF. The CDR3 DNA sequence: TGCGCCAGCACGACGGGGGACTTCTCCGGAGGTGAGCAGTTCTTC.

This clonotype was recorded a few times. This sequence joins TRBV4-1 and TRBJ2-7; no reliable D call. CDR1 and CDR2 from the germline V gene are MGHRA and YSYEKL. Trimming cost V 5 bases and J 5 bases, with 16 bases left between them. This CDR3 region has 14 residues. The CDR3 DNA follows: TGCGCCAGCAGCTTAGGCAGTGCCCAGGACGAGCAGTACTTC. The encoded protein is CASSLGSAQDEQYF.

The V call is TRBV5-6, the J call TRBJ1-2; D is possibly TRBD1 (5 bases). Germline CDR1 reads SGHDT; CDR2 reads YYEEEE. The CDR3 is made up of 14 amino acids. V was cut by 1 base and J by 6 bases, with 13 bases left in between. CDR3 DNA: TGTGCCAGCAGCTTGTCAGGGCTCCCTGATGGCTACACCTTC. The encoded protein is CASSLSGLPDGYTF. Full variable domain (remainder filled in from reference TRBV5-6 and TRBJ1-2): DAGVTQSPTHLIKTRGQQVTLRCSPKSGHDTVSWYQQALGQGPQFIFQYYEEEERQRGNFPDRFSGHQFPNYSSELNVNALLLGDSALYLCASSLSGLPDGYTFGSGTRLTVV.

V gene TRBV7-6 combines with J gene TRBJ1-4, with unresolved D. Trimming stripped 1 base from V and 7 bases from J, with 22 bases between. Germline values: CDR1 SGHVS, CDR2 FNYEAQ. The length of the CDR3 is 18 residues. In DNA form, the CDR3 reads TGTGCCAGCAGCTTAGGGTATTCGATAGCGGCAAGTGGTGAAAAACTGTTTTTT. Translated, it gives CASSLGYSIAASGEKLFF.